The 13 T cell receptor beta chains below come from one sample, sequenced in a study of regulatory T cells in long-lasting Graves disease. Arm-PCR of CDR3 regions with iRepertoire HTBI primers generated TCR beta libraries. Each CDR3 protein gets one entry after TCRdb re-called the multiplex PCR reads with MiXCR. The sample yields hundreds of thousands of distinct CDR3 sequences, approximately 16% seen once. As to time point: newly diagnosed GD, antithyroid drugs for less than 3 months. The TCR library was made from RNA that had been extracted from PBMCs in TRIzol. This sample also belongs to another study, concerning T cells in Graves' hyperthyroidism and ophthalmopathy.

The sample in question was peripheral blood mononuclear cells (PBMCs), obtained at new diagnosis, from a patient treated with antithyroid drugs. The receptors shown here come from a woman aged 40 to 55 with Graves disease.

About this clonotype: This likely stems from a read error, as it lies one base from a far larger clone. The chain combines TRBV6-2 or TRBV6-3 with TRBJ2-3; D unresolved. Germline V gives CDR1 MNHEY, CDR2 SVGEGT. The ends were cut back, 2 bases at V and 1 base at J, with 7 bases in the middle. There are 14 residues in the CDR3. This CDR3 reads CASSYGSGTDTQYF. In DNA form, the CDR3 reads TGTGCCAGCAGTTACGGGTCTGGCACAGATACGCAGTATTTT.

The chain's CDR3 is CASSERQGDTEAFF. The CDR3 coding sequence is TGCGCCAGCAGTGAAAGACAGGGGGACACTGAAGCTTTCTTT. This chain joins TRBV5-1 and TRBJ1-1; TRBD1 agrees at 9 bases. The CDR3 covers 14 residues. Germline CDR1 SGHRS, CDR2 YFSETQ. Losses at the gene ends were 5 bases for V and 3 bases for J; bases not matched to a gene: 5. The complete variable domain, with remaining parts taken from reference TRBV5-1 and TRBJ1-1, reads KAGVTQTPRYLIKTRGQQVTLSCSPISGHRSVSWYQQTPGQGLQFLFEYFSETQRNKGNFPGRFSGRQFSNSRSEMNVSTLELGDSALYLCASSERQGDTEAFFGQGTRLTVV.

Comment on this clonotype: Relative to the germline gene, one junction end is altered; a read error may explain this. The chain employs TRBV18 and TRBJ2-1; D is perhaps TRBD2 (5 bases). In germline, CDR1 is KGHSH, CDR2 LQKENI. The CDR3 contains 15 residues. The CDR3 here is CASSPERFFYNEQFF. The CDR3 bases are TGTGCCAGCTCACCGGAGCGGTTCTTCTACAATGAGCAGTTTTTC.

The table lists this clonotype with many counts. This chain connects TRBV27 to TRBJ1-1; D is undetermined. V was cut by 8 bases and J by 4 bases, with 5 bases left in between. There are 10 residues in the CDR3. From germline, CDR1 is MNHEY and CDR2 SMNVEV (reference sequence). The CDR3 reads CASGPTEAFF. In DNA, the CDR3 is TGTGCCAGCGGACCCACTGAAGCTTTCTTT.

This clonotype was observed at least ten times. V gene TRBV5-1 combines with J gene TRBJ2-7; a possible D gene is TRBD2 (6 bases). The germline V and J ends were trimmed by 5 bases and 4 bases, with 13 bases remaining between them. The V gene's germline CDR1 is SGHRS and CDR2 YFSETQ. The CDR3 is 13 residues long. CDR3 in DNA: TGCGCCAGCAGATTGACGGGACTTTACGAGCAGTACTTC. It yields the protein CASRLTGLYEQYF.

This clonotype occurred a few times. The chain employs TRBV14 and TRBJ2-3, with TRBD2 identical over 8 bases. Germline V gene sequence: CDR1 SGHDN, CDR2 FVKESK. The ends lost 0 bases at V and 3 bases at J; junction bases unmatched: 17. This CDR3 contains 20 residues. The CDR3 here is CASSQEGPLTSAKETDTQYF. The CDR3 bases are TGTGCCAGCAGCCAAGAGGGGCCCCTGACTAGCGCGAAAGAAACAGATACGCAGTATTTT.

This clonotype was counted ten times or more. The J gene is TRBJ2-1, the V gene TRBV20-1; 8 positions agree with TRBD2. J gave up 7 bases and V 3 bases, and 11 bases lay outside the gene matches. From germline, CDR1 is DFQATT and CDR2 SNEGSKA (reference sequence). CDR3 length: 15 amino acids. The DNA for the CDR3 is TGCAGTGCTAGGGACCGACTAGCGCATGGGAATGAGCAGTTCTTC. Amino acids: CSARDRLAHGNEQFF.

The chain carries TRBV12-3 or TRBV12-4 and TRBJ2-5, with 9 bases lining up with TRBD2. J was trimmed by 5 bases and V by 1 base; bases with no gene match: 8. CDR3 length: 16 residues. This CDR3 is CASSLGSGSVGETQYF. For the CDR3, the DNA is TGTGCCAGCAGTTTAGGTAGCGGGAGCGTCGGGGAGACCCAGTACTTC.

This clonotype has a handful of counts. The chain employs TRBV27 and TRBJ2-7; the match to TRBD1 covers 8 bases. Per the germline V gene, CDR1 is MNHEY and CDR2 is SMNVEV (reference sequence). The junction had 11 bases not matched to a gene; V was cut back by 4 bases and J by 6 bases. This CDR3 region has 15 residues. The CDR3 DNA sequence: TGTGCCAGCAGTTCGGGACAGGTGGGGGTTGGCGAGCAGTACTTC. Amino acid sequence: CASSSGQVGVGEQYF.

In its sample, this clonotype was seen many times. The rearrangement joins TRBV6-1 to TRBJ1-4; D is perhaps TRBD1 (5 bases). Germline CDR1 and CDR2: MNHNS and SASEGT. This CDR3 region has 13 residues. The V end was cut by 6 bases, the J end by 5 bases, with 10 bases between. The CDR3 spells CASRTVSNEKLFF. Written as DNA, the CDR3 is TGTGCCAGCAGGACAGTCTCCAATGAAAAACTGTTTTTT.

This clonotype was counted ten times or more. The rearrangement uses TRBV27 and TRBJ2-3; D unclear. V lost 6 bases, J lost 2 bases, and 6 bases lay in between. Looked up from germline, CDR1 is MNHEY and CDR2 is SMNVEV (reference sequence). CDR3 size: 12 residues. The chain's CDR3 is CASSDPTDTQYF. As DNA, the CDR3 is TGTGCCAGCAGCGACCCCACAGATACGCAGTATTTT.

This clonotype appeared many times. The rearrangement links TRBV12-3 or TRBV12-4 to TRBJ2-7, with D possibly matching TRBD2 (5 bases). The CDR3 contains 15 residues. Trimming took 5 bases from V and 0 from J, leaving 14 bases between them. The CDR3 nucleotides are TGTGCCAGCAGTCCGGACTCTGGTTTCTCCTACGAGCAGTACTTC. This codes for CASSPDSGFSYEQYF.

The V gene is TRBV3-1, the J gene TRBJ2-7, with D unresolved. V was clipped by 2 bases and J by 4 bases, with 18 bases between them. The CDR3 contains 16 residues. Looked up from germline, CDR1 is LGHDT and CDR2 is YNNKEL (reference sequence). The CDR3 reads CASSQNLWPAIYEQYF. The DNA of the CDR3 is TGTGCCAGCAGCCAAAACCTCTGGCCAGCAATTTACGAGCAGTACTTC.